This note documents a single T cell receptor (beta chain) sequence. As yet, its antigen is unknown. The data were obtained in a study of Ad26.COV2.S vaccination and SARS-CoV-2 variants. Sequencing was performed with immunoSEQ multiplex PCR; in TCRdb, only in-frame clones are kept and a portion is missing. The repertoire holds approximately 410,000 clones, with over 80% as singletons. Treatment indicated: about 20 received Ad26.COV2.S at low or high dose, single or two shots; about five received placebo; per-sample allocation not given. After the first vaccine or placebo injection, samples were drawn on day 63. Boston supplied an adult donor aged 18-55 years. Participants' vaccine, an Ad26 vector, delivered Wuhan-strain SARS-CoV-2 spike. Study outcomes and limitations: Following vaccination, spike-specific CD8+ and CD4+ T cell responses reportedly exhibited substantial breadth.

V lost 1 base and J 0 bases, leaving 10 bases between the germline ends. The CDR3 totals 15 residues. The germline CDR1 and CDR2 sequences are MDHEN and SYDVKM. The chain is built from TRBV28 and TRBJ2-7, with TRBD1 as a possible D gene (6 bases). Sample: peripheral blood, taken in a trial of Ad26.COV2.S vaccine versus placebo. The origin of this receptor is a person between 18 and 60 years old who received the Ad26.COV2.S COVID-19 vaccine or a placebo. The CDR3 sequence is CASSLYRALSYEQYF. CDR3 nucleotides: TGTGCCAGCAGTTTATACAGGGCCCTCTCCTACGAGCAGTACTTC.